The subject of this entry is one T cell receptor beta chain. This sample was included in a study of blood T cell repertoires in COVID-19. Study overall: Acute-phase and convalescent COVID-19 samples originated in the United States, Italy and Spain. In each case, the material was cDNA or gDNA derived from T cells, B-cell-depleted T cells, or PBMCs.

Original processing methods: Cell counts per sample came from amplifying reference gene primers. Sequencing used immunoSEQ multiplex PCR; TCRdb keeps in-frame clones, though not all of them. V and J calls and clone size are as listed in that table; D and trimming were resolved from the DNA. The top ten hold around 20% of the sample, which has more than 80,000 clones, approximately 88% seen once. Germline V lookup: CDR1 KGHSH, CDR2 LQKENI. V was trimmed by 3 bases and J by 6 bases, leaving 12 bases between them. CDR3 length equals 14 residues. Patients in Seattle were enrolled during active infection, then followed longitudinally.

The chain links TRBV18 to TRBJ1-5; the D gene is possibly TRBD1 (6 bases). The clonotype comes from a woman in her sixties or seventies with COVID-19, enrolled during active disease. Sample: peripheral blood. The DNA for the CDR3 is TGTGCCAGCTCACCGGCAGGGGTGGGTCAGCCCCAGCATTTT. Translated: CASSPAGVGQPQHF.